A selection of T cell receptor beta chains follows, all from one sample in a study of shared clonotypes between healthy human individuals. Produced via immunoSEQ multiplex PCR; TCRdb's table is partial and in-frame only. The sample contains about 2.2 million clones, over 85% of which appear only once. Sequencing input: naive CD8+ T cells from PBMCs. All receptors derive from a man in his late teens or twenties in good health. Some clones in this sample may be carry-over from other donors' samples. The CDR3 runs from the conserved cysteine through the conserved F or W. The D gene is left open where the match is weak. Some rows have no size entry. The others give once, few or many, or a class for an expanded clone.

j_call	d_call	v_call	clone_size	cdr3_nt	cdr3_aa
TRBJ2-7	NA	TRBV6-5	once	TGTGCCAGCAGACTATCTGGGTACTACGAGCAGTACTTC	CASRLSGYYEQYF
TRBJ2-2	NA	TRBV7-9	NA	TGTGCCAGCAGCTTAGCTGGGTTTGGCACCGGGGAGCTGTTTTTT	CASSLAGFGTGELFF
TRBJ2-7	NA	TRBV27	NA	TGTGCCAGCAGTCCCTCAACAGGGACCTTCTCCTACGAGCAGTACTTC	CASSPSTGTFSYEQYF
TRBJ1-5	TRBD1	TRBV15	NA	TGTGCCACCAGCATTTACAGGGGGGGCCAGCCCCAGCATTTT	CATSIYRGGQPQHF
TRBJ2-1	TRBD2	TRBV25-1	NA	TGTGCCAGCAGTTCGGGGGGAGATGAGCAGTTCTTC	CASSSGGDEQFF
TRBJ2-7	NA	TRBV6-8	NA	TGTGCCAGCACCTCGGGGCAGTTGTGCGAGCAGTACTTC	CASTSGQLCEQYF
TRBJ2-2	NA	TRBV10-3	NA	TGTGCCATCAGTGAGGTTCTGATAACCGGGGAGCTGTTTTTT	CAISEVLITGELFF
TRBJ2-7	TRBD1	TRBV27	NA	TGTGCCAGCAGTTTACTCCCCGGGACAGAGTCCTACGAGCAGTACTTC	CASSLLPGTESYEQYF
TRBJ2-7	NA	TRBV2	NA	TGTGCCAGCGAGGGTGGGAGGACGCACCTCTCCTACGAGCAGTACTTC	CASEGGRTHLSYEQYF
TRBJ1-5	NA	TRBV4-2	NA	TGTGCCAGCAGCGCAGGGTTGGGTCAGCCCCAGCATTTT	CASSAGLGQPQHF
TRBJ2-5	NA	TRBV27	NA	TGTGCCAGCAGTTCGACGGCCTGGGTGGAGACCCAGTACTTC	CASSSTAWVETQYF
TRBJ1-2	NA	TRBV29-1	once	TGCAGCGTTGAAGATTACAGGGTAGGCGGCTACACCTTC	CSVEDYRVGGYTF
TRBJ2-7	NA	TRBV7-8	NA	TGTGCCAGCAGCTTAGGAATTGCGGCCTACGAGCAGTACTTC	CASSLGIAAYEQYF